One sample yielded the 5 T cell receptor beta chains listed below, sequenced in a study of CXCR3-negative and CXCR3-positive naive CD8 T cells. All TRB cDNA libraries came from 5' RACE performed with UMI labels. TCRdb reprocessed the 5' RACE reads, with one entry per CDR3 protein and no DNA. Its clone listing holds 20,000 to 30,000 distinct CDR3 sequences. Sequences were obtained from naive CXCR3- CD8+ T cells from blood. Subset of the sample: CD45RO-CCR7+CD27+CD95- naive CD8+ T cells lacking CXCR3 (TNR3-). The receptors come from a human donor in good health. Some clones in this sample may be carry-over from other donors' samples.

The J gene is TRBJ2-6, the V gene TRBV7-3. The CDR3 loop spans 16 amino acids. Germline-derived CDR1 and CDR2 are SGHTA and FQGTGA. CDR3 protein: CASSLFEDSGANVLTF. Full variable domain (outside the CDR3, taken from reference TRBV7-3 and TRBJ2-6): GAGVSQTPSNKVTEKGKYVELRCDPISGHTALYWYRQSLGQGPEFLIYFQGTGAADDSGLPNDRFFAVRPEGSVSTLKIQRTERGDSAVYLCASSLFEDSGANVLTFGAGSRLTVL.

The chain couples TRBV12-3 or TRBV12-4 to TRBJ1-5. The CDR3 consists of 12 residues. CDR3 residues: CASARGGQPQHF.

The chain's CDR3 is CASSVQRAAEQFF. J is TRBJ2-1 and V is TRBV12-3 or TRBV12-4; there is no DNA to check the TCRdb D call of TRBD1. The CDR3 has 13 amino acids.

V and J are TRBV28 and TRBJ2-1; the D gene TCRdb calls, TRBD1, cannot be checked with no DNA. The CDR3 sequence is 15 residues long. CDR1 and CDR2 from the germline V gene are MDHEN and SYDVKM. The CDR3 sequence: CASRTGQSSYNEQFF.

The chain has TRBV30 and TRBJ2-5; TCRdb designates TRBD1, a call that cannot be tested without DNA. Per germline, CDR1 GTSNPN and CDR2 SVGIG (reference sequence). The CDR3 has 13 amino acids. CDR3 sequence: CAWYPGGEETQYF.